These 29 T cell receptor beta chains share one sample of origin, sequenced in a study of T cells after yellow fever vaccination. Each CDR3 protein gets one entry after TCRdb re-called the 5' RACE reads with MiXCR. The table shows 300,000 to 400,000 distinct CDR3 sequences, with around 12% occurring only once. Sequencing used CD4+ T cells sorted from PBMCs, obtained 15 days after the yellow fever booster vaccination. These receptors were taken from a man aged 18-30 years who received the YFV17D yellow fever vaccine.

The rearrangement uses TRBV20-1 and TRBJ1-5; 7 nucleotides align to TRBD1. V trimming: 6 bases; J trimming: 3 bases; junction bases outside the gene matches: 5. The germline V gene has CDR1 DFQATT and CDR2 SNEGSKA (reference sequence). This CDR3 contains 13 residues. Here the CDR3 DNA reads TGCAGTGCCGCGGGACAGCCCAATCAGCCCCAGCATTTT. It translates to CSAAGQPNQPQHF.

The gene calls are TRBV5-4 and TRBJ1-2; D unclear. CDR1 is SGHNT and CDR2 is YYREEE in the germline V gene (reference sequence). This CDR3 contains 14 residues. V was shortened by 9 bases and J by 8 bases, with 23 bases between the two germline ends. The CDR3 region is CATSGSPRVEGYTF. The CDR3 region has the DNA TGTGCCACCTCCGGATCCCCGCGTGTGGAGGGCTACACCTTC.

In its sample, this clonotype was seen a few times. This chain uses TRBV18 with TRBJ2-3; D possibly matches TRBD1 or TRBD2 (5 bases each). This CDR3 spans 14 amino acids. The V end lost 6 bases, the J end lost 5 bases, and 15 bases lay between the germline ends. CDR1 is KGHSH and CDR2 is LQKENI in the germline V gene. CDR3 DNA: TGTGCCAGCTCGCGAGGGACGGGGAGAGATACGCAGTATTTT. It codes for CASSRGTGRDTQYF.

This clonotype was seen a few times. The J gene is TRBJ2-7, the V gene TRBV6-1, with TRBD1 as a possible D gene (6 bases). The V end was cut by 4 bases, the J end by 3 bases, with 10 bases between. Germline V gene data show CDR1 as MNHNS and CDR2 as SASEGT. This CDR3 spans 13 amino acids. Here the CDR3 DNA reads TGTGCCAGCAGTGTCCGGGACAACTACGAGCAGTACGTC. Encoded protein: CASSVRDNYEQYV.

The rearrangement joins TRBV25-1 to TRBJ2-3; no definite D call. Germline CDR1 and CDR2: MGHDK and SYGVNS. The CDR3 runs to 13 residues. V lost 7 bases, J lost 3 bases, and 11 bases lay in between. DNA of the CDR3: TGTGCCAGCACGTACGTCGGGACAGATACGCAGTATTTT. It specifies CASTYVGTDTQYF.

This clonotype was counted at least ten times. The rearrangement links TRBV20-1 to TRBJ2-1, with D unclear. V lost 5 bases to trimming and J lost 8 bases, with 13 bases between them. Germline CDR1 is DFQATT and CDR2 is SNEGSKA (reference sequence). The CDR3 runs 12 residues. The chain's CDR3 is CSASTSADEQFF. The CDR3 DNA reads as TGCAGTGCTTCGACCTCAGCCGATGAGCAGTTCTTC.

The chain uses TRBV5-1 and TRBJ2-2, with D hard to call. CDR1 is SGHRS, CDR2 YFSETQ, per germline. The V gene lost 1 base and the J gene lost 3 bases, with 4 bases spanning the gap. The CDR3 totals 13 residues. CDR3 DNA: TGCGCCAGCAGCTTGCTCCACACCGGGGAGCTGTTTTTT. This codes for CASSLLHTGELFF. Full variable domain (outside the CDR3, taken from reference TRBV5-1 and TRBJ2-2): KAGVTQTPRYLIKTRGQQVTLSCSPISGHRSVSWYQQTPGQGLQFLFEYFSETQRNKGNFPGRFSGRQFSNSRSEMNVSTLELGDSALYLCASSLLHTGELFFGEGSRLTVL.

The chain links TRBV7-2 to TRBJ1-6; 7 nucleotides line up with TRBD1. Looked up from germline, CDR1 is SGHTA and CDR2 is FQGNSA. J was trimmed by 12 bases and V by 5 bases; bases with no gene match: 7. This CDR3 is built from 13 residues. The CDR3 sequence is CASSEQGRLPLHF. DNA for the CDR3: TGTGCCAGCAGCGAACAGGGGCGACTACCCCTCCACTTT. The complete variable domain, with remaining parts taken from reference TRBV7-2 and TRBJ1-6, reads GAGVSQSPSNKVTEKGKDVELRCDPISGHTALYWYRQSLGQGLEFLIYFQGNSAPDKSGLPSDRFSAERTGGSVSTLTIQRTQQEDSAVYLCASSEQGRLPLHFGNGTRLTVT.

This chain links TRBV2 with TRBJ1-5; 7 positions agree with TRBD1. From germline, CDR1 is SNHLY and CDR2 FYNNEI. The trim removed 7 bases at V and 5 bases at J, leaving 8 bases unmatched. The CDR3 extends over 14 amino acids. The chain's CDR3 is CASTRTGPDQPQHF. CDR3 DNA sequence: TGTGCCAGCACCCGGACAGGCCCCGATCAGCCCCAGCATTTT. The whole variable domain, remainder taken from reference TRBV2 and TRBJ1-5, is EPEVTQTPSHQVTQMGQEVILRCVPISNHLYFYWYRQILGQKVEFLVSFYNNEISEKSEIFDDQFSVERPDGSNFTLKIRSTKLEDSAMYFCASTRTGPDQPQHFGDGTRLSIL.

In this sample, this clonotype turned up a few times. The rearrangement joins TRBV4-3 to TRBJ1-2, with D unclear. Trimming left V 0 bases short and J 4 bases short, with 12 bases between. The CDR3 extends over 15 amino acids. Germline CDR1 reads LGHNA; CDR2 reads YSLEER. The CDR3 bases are TGCGCCAGCAGCCAAGATAGGAGGGCGGGCTATGGCTACACCTTC. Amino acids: CASSQDRRAGYGYTF.

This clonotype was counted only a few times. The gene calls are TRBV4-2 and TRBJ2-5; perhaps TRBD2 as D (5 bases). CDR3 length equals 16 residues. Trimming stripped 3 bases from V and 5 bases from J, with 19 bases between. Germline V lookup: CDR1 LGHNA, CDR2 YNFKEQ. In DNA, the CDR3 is TGTGCCAGCAGCCAGCCTCGCGGAGGAGTGCACGAGACCCAGTACTTC. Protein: CASSQPRGGVHETQYF.

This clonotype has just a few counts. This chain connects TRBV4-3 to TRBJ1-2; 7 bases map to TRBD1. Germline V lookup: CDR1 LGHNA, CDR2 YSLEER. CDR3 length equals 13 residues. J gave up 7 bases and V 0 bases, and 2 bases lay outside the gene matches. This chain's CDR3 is CASSQEGGAGYTF. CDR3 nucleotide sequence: TGCGCCAGCAGCCAAGAAGGGGGCGCTGGCTACACCTTC.

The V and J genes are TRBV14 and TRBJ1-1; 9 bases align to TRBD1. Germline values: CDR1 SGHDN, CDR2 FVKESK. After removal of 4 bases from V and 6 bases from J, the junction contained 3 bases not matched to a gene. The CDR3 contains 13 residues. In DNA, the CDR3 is TGTGCCAGCAGCCGACAGGGGGTCCCTGAAGCTTTCTTT. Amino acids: CASSRQGVPEAFF.

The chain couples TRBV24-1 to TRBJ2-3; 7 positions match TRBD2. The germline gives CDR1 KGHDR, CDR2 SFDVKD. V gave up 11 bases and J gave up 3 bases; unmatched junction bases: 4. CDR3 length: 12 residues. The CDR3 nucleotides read TGTGCCATTGGGGGGGGAACAGATACGCAGTATTTT. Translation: CAIGGGTDTQYF.

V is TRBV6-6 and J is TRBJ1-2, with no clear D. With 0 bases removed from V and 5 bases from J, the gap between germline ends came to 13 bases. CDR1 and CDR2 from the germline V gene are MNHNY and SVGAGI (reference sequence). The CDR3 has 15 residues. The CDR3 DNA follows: TGTGCCAGCAGTTACTCAGGGCTTGAGAGTTATGGCTACACCTTC. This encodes CASSYSGLESYGYTF.

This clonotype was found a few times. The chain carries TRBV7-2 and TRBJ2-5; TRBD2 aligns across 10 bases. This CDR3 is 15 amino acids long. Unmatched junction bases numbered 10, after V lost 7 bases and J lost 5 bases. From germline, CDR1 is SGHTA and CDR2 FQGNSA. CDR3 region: CASTLGAGGPETQYF. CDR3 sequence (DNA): TGTGCCAGCACCCTCGGAGCGGGGGGGCCCGAGACCCAGTACTTC. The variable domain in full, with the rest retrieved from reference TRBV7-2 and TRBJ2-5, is GAGVSQSPSNKVTEKGKDVELRCDPISGHTALYWYRQSLGQGLEFLIYFQGNSAPDKSGLPSDRFSAERTGGSVSTLTIQRTQQEDSAVYLCASTLGAGGPETQYFGPGTRLLVL.

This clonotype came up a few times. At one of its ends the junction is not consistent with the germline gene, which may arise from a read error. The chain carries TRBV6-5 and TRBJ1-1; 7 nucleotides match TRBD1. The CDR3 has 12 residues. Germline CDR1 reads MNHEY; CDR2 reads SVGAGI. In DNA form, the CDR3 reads TGTGCCAGCAGTTTGTACAGGGGCACTGAAGCTTTT. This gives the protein CASSLYRGTEAF.

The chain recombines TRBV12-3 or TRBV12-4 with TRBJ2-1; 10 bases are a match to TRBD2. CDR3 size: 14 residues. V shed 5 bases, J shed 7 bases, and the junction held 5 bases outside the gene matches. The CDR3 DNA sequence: TGTGCCAGCAGTAGAACTAGCGGGGCGAATGAGCAGTTCTTC. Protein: CASSRTSGANEQFF.

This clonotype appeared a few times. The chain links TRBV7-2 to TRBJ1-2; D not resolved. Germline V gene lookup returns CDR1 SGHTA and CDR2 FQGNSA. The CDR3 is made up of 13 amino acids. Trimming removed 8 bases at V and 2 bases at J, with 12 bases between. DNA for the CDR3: TGTGCCAGCCGCCCGTTCACGAACTATGGCTACACCTTC. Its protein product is CASRPFTNYGYTF. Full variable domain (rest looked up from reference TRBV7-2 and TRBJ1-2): GAGVSQSPSNKVTEKGKDVELRCDPISGHTALYWYRQSLGQGLEFLIYFQGNSAPDKSGLPSDRFSAERTGGSVSTLTIQRTQQEDSAVYLCASRPFTNYGYTFGSGTRLTVV.

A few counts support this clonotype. The CDR3 here is CASSFSETGELFF. CDR3 sequence (DNA): TGTGCCAGCAGCTTTTCCGAGACCGGGGAGCTGTTTTTT. The chain carries TRBV7-2 and TRBJ2-2; D gene uncertain. CDR1 and CDR2 (germline): SGHTA, FQGNSA. V shed 3 bases and J shed 5 bases, with 7 bases lying between them. This CDR3 spans 13 amino acids.

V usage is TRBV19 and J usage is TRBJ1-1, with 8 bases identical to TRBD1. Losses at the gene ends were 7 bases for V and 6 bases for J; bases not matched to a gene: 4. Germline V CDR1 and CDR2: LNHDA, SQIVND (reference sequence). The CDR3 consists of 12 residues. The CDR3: CASNRGSAEAFF. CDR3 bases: TGTGCCAGTAACAGGGGGTCGGCTGAAGCTTTCTTT.

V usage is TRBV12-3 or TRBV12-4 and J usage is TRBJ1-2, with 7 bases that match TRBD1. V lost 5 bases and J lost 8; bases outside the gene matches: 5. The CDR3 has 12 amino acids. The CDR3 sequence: CASSRQGLGYTF. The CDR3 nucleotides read TGTGCCAGCAGTAGACAGGGTCTGGGCTACACCTTC.

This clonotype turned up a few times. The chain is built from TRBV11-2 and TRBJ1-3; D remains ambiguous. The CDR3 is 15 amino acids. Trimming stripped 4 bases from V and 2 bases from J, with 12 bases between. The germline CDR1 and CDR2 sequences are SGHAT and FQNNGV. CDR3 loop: CASSYGPATGNTIYF. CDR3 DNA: TGTGCCAGCAGCTACGGACCGGCCACTGGAAACACCATATATTTT.

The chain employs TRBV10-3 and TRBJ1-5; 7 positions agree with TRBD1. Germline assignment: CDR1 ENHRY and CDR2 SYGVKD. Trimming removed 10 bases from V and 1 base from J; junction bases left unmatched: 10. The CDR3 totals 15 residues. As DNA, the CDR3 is TGTGCCAGTCGACAGGGAGATTGGAGCAATCAGCCCCAGCATTTT. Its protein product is CASRQGDWSNQPQHF.

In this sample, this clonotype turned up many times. The chain's CDR3 is CASSLGYGYTF. In DNA form, the CDR3 reads TGTGCCAGCAGCCTCGGCTATGGCTACACCTTC. V and J are TRBV12-3 or TRBV12-4 and TRBJ1-2; no firm D call. The CDR3 sequence is 11 residues long. V was clipped by 6 bases and J by 4 bases, with 6 bases between them.

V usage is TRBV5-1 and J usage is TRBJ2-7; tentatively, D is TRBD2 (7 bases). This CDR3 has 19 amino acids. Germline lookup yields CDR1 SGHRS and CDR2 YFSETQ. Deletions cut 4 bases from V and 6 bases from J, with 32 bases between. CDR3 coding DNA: TGCGCCAGCAGCGCACAGCCAACCTCTCTAGGGGGGGCCCTCTCCGAGCAGTACTTC. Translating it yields CASSAQPTSLGGALSEQYF.

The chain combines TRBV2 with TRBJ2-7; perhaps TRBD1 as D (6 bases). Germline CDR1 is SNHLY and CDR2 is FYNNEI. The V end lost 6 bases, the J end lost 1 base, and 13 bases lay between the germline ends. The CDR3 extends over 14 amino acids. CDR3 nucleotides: TGTGCCAGCAGGTCAGACAGGATATCCTACGAGCAGTACGTC. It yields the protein CASRSDRISYEQYV.

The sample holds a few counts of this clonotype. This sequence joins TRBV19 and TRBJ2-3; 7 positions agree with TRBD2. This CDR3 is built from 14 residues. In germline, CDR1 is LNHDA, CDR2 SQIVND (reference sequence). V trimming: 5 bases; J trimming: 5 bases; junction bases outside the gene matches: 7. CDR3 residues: CASSRASGEDTQYF. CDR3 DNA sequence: TGTGCCAGTAGTCGGGCTAGCGGAGAAGATACGCAGTATTTT.

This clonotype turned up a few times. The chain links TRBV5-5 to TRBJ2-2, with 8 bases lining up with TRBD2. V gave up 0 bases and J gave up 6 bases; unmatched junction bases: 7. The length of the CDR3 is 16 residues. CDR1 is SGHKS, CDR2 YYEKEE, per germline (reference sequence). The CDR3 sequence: CASSLGRGGPPGELFF. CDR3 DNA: TGTGCCAGCAGCTTGGGTCGCGGGGGGCCCCCCGGGGAGCTGTTTTTT.